One T cell receptor (beta chain) is described in this entry. Antigen specificity is unknown. These data originate in a study of shared clonotypes between healthy human individuals. Study observations and caveats: Clonotype sharing among donors was expected to depend on sequencing depth. Memory subsets generally showed smaller estimated richness than naive subsets did. Generation probabilities were higher for clonotypes shared across all four sorted-subset donors than for unshared ones.

CD45RO-negative, CCR7-positively selected cells formed the naive CD8 fraction, excluding terminally differentiated effector memory CD45RA+ cells. TCRdb keeps only in-frame clones here, not all; method: immunoSEQ multiplex PCR. The sample has millions of clones, about 95% seen once. The germline V and J ends were trimmed by 2 bases and 6 bases, with 14 bases remaining between them. Germline CDR1 and CDR2: MDHEN and SYDVKM. The CDR3 has 14 residues. The sequencing sample was made of naive CD8+ T cells sorted from blood. The clonotype comes from a man in his late teens or twenties in good health. V gene TRBV28 combines with J gene TRBJ2-7, with a weak D call TRBD2 (5 bases). CDR3 DNA: TGTGCCAGCAGTTTAGGAGGCGACAAAGGCGAGCAGTACTTC. It codes for CASSLGGDKGEQYF.